These 11 T cell receptor beta chains originate from one sample sequenced in a study of T cell repertoires in cytomegalovirus infection. TCRdb re-analysed the reads in MiXCR, keeping a single row per CDR3 protein. The repertoire holds 150,000 to 200,000 distinct CDR3 sequences, 28% seen once, with 31% in the top ten. Sample: PBMCs. These receptors were obtained from a human donor in good health (CMV status not recorded). Some clones in this sample may be carry-over from other donors' samples.

V usage is TRBV12-3 or TRBV12-4 and J usage is TRBJ1-5, with TRBD1 matching 10 bases. CDR3 size: 14 residues. V dropped 5 bases and J dropped 5; count of bases not matched to a gene: 3. The CDR3 here is CASSMTGGDQPQHF. DNA for the CDR3: TGTGCCAGCAGTATGACAGGGGGCGATCAGCCCCAGCATTTT.

This clonotype has a handful of counts. This chain links TRBV7-3 with TRBJ1-1; D is unclear. V was shortened by 6 bases and J by 3 bases, with 11 bases between the two germline ends. The CDR3 runs 13 residues. The V gene's germline CDR1 is SGHTA and CDR2 FQGTGA. In DNA, the CDR3 is TGTGCCAGCAGACTCGGAAGGGACACTGAAGCTTTCTTT. It encodes CASRLGRDTEAFF.

The genes are TRBV7-9 and TRBJ1-2, with 7 nucleotides matching TRBD1. The CDR3 is 17 amino acids. Germline V CDR1 and CDR2: SEHNR, FQNEAQ (reference sequence). J gave up 3 bases and V 1 base, and 11 bases lay outside the gene matches. For the CDR3, the DNA is TGTGCCAGCAGCTTAGGGGGACAGACGATTGCTTACTATGGCTACACCTTC. This gives the protein CASSLGGQTIAYYGYTF.

The chain is built from TRBV7-8 and TRBJ2-3, with 9 bases fitting TRBD2. CDR1 is SGHVS and CDR2 is FQNEAQ in the germline V gene. CDR3 length equals 16 residues. The V and J ends lost 5 bases and 1 base, in that order; junction bases with no gene match: 7. The CDR3 sequence: CASSSLAGAGTDTQYF. The CDR3 DNA reads as TGTGCCAGCAGCAGTTTAGCGGGGGCCGGCACAGATACGCAGTATTTT.

This clonotype has a handful of counts. V gene TRBV20-1 combines with J gene TRBJ1-2; no clear D. The CDR3 contains 14 residues. Germline values: CDR1 DFQATT, CDR2 SNEGSKA (reference sequence). V shed 3 bases and J shed 4 bases, with 15 bases lying between them. CDR3 coding DNA: TGCAGTGCTAGTGCGGACGGATACCTCTATGGCTACACCTTC. Amino acid sequence: CSASADGYLYGYTF.

This clonotype has only a few counts. The rearrangement joins TRBV12-3 or TRBV12-4 to TRBJ2-5; 10 bases are shared with TRBD2. With 3 bases clipped from V and 4 bases from J, the junction kept 5 bases outside the gene matches. CDR3 length: 15 amino acids. CDR3 DNA sequence: TGTGCCAGCAGTTTTGGAGCGGGGGGGGGAGAGACCCAGTACTTC. It translates to CASSFGAGGGETQYF.

The gene calls are TRBV20-1 and TRBJ1-6; tentative D call: TRBD1 (5 bases). The germline CDR1 and CDR2 sequences are DFQATT and SNEGSKA (reference sequence). The CDR3 consists of 13 residues. V was clipped by 2 bases and J by 9 bases, with 11 bases between them. Written as DNA, the CDR3 is TGCAGTGCTAGAAGGGACCTGACTTCACCCCTCCACTTT. Protein sequence: CSARRDLTSPLHF.

Only a few counts were recorded for this clonotype. The chain uses TRBV6-2 or TRBV6-3 and TRBJ2-3; D gene uncertain. This CDR3 contains 13 residues. CDR1 and CDR2 (germline): MNHEY, SVGEGT. Trimming removed 2 bases at V and 3 bases at J, with 6 bases between. CDR3 coding DNA: TGTGCCAGCAGTTACCCGGCAACAGATACGCAGTATTTT. Translation: CASSYPATDTQYF.

The chain uses TRBV6-5 and TRBJ1-2; D gene ambiguous. V was cut by 4 bases and J by 8 bases, with 11 bases left in between. Germline CDR1 is MNHEY and CDR2 is SVGAGI. This CDR3 region has 12 residues. Here the CDR3 reads CASSSPIGGYTF. The CDR3 DNA reads TGTGCCAGCAGTTCCCCAATTGGAGGCTACACCTTC.

The gene calls are TRBV29-1 and TRBJ1-1; weak D call: TRBD1 (6 bases). Per the germline V gene, CDR1 is SQVTM and CDR2 is ANQGSEA. This CDR3 is built from 13 residues. V gave up 6 bases and J gave up 1 base, with 12 bases separating them. The CDR3 nucleotides read TGCAGCGTCGCAACGACAGGGAACACTGAAGCTTTCTTT. Translation: CSVATTGNTEAFF.

This rearrangement joins TRBV27 to TRBJ1-2, with 11 bases aligning to TRBD1. V lost 2 bases, J lost 4 bases, and 3 bases stayed unmatched. The CDR3 runs to 15 residues. Germline values: CDR1 MNHEY, CDR2 SMNVEV (reference sequence). As DNA, the CDR3 is TGTGCCAGCAGTTTACAGGGACAGGGGGGCTATGGCTACACCTTC. Protein product: CASSLQGQGGYGYTF.